This T cell receptor (beta chain) is drawn from a study of CD8 T cells in ankylosing spondylitis (dated by TCRdb to about 2017). Some background on the complete study: To find TCR variants linked to disease, the study profiled T cell receptor beta repertoires in ankylosing spondylitis patients and healthy donors. The full study cohort was made up of under 30 ankylosing spondylitis patients and some 100 healthy donors. Samples of peripheral blood were taken, and for ankylosing spondylitis patients, synovial fluid was collected as well. What the work shows at the level of the full study, not this receptor alone: The disease-linked clones were reported as significantly enriched in matched synovial fluid samples from ankylosing spondylitis patients. Blood from ankylosing spondylitis patients appeared to be characterized by a TCR beta motif composed of under ten highly homologous amino acid variants. The disease-linked clones showed a CD8+ phenotype and occurred at relatively low frequencies in peripheral blood. Some TCR beta motif variants had previously been reported in synovial fluid and blood of reactive arthritis patients, which suggested common disease-initiation mechanisms.

Sequencing relied on an Illumina HiSeq 2500. Quantitative 5'-RACE with molecular barcodes was the method used to prepare the TCR beta libraries. In the paper's pipeline: A new computational method, built on a probabilistic model of VDJ rearrangement, was used to identify disease-linked TCR variants. Using fastp at Q25 and MiXCR, TCRdb reprocessed the public reads and kept productive beta chains. When rows share a CDR3 protein, they turn into one entry using the most common DNA and genes. Clone size and V and J calls follow TCRdb, not the original study. Counted in this sample were around 120,000 distinct CDR3 sequences; 24% of them appeared once. Roughly 12% of the sample is in the top ten clones. For each ankylosing spondylitis patient, the synovial fluid sample was matched to a blood sample from that same patient. With respect to this clonotype: This clone's antigen is unknown. Base qualities are not provided; no much larger clone lies one nucleotide away.

The germline V gene (reference sequence) supplies CDR1 LNHNV and CDR2 YYDKDF. The germline ends are 6 bases apart after V is trimmed by 0 bases and J by 3 bases. The CDR3 has 13 amino acids, counting the end cysteine and valine. The entry retains the CDR3 DNA only, 39 bases that are in frame from base 1. The chain links TRBV15 with TRBJ2-7; the D gene is unclear. The source material was synovial fluid, either unsorted or a sorted T cell fraction (not recorded which). The clonotype was recovered from a male donor with ankylosing spondylitis. The CDR3 reads as follows: CATSRDLYYEQYV. DNA sequence: TGTGCCACCAGCAGAGACCTCTACTACGAGCAGTACGTC.